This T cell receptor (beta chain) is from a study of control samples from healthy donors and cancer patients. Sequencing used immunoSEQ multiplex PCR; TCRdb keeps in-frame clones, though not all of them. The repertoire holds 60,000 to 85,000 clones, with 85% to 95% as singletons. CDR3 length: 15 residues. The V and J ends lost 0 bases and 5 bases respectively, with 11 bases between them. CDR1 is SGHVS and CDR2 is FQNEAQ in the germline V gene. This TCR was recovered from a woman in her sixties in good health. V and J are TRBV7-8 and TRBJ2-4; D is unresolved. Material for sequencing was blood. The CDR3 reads CASSLAGSRQNIQYF. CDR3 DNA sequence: TGTGCCAGCAGCTTAGCAGGATCCCGGCAAAACATTCAGTACTTC.